The clone carrying this T cell receptor (beta chain) was picked up many times. What it binds is unknown. The data are from a study of T-cell memory formation after mild COVID-19. General observations from the study: The CD4+ clones that contracted clustered mainly within CM and EM, and the CD8+ clones concentrated in EMRA.

TCRdb called the 5' RACE reads again in MiXCR, with one record for every CDR3 protein. The sample shows approximately 290,000 distinct CDR3 sequences, about 16% of them seen only once. Germline V lookup: CDR1 SGHTA, CDR2 FQGNSA. The CDR3 is made up of 15 amino acids. V shed 5 bases and J shed 7 bases, with 20 bases lying between them. The material sequenced was PBMCs or a T cell subset sorted from them (not recorded which). The chain links TRBV7-2 to TRBJ2-5; possible D gene TRBD1, 6 bases. The receptor's source is a man between 18 and 29 years old who had mild COVID-19 (a few samples of this study predate the infection). Cell type and time point are not known. The CDR3, as DNA: TGTGCCAGCAGCACCTCCGGGACATCTGGGGGGACCCAGTACTTC. Translating gives CASSTSGTSGGTQYF.